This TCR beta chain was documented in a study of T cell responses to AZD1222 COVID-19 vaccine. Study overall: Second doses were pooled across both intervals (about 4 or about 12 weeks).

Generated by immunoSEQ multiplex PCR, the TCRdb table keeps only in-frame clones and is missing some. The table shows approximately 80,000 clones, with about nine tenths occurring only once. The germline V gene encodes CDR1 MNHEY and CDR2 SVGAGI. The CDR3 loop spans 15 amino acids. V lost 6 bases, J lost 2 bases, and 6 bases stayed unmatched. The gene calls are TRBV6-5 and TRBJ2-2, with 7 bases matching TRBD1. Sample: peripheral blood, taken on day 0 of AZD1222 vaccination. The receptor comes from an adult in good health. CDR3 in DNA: TGTGCCAGCAGAGAGGGGACAGCCAACACCGGGGAGCTGTTTTTT. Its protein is CASREGTANTGELFF.